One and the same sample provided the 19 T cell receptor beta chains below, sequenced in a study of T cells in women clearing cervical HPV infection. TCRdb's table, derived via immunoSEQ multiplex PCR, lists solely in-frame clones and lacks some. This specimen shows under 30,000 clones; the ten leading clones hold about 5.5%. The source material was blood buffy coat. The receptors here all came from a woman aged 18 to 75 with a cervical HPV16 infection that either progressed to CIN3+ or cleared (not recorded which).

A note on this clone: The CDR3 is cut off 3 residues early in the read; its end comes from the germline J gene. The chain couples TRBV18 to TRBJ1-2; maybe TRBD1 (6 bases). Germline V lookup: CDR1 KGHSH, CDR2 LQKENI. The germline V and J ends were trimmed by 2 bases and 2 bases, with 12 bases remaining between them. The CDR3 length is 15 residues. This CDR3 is CASSPWTVPNYGYTF. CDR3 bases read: TGTGCCAGCTCACCATGGACAGTCCCCAACTATGGC.

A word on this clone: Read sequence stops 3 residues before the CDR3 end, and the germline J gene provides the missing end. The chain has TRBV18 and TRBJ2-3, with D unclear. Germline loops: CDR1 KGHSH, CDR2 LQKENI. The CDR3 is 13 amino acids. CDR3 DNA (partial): TGTGCCAGCTCACCGGGCTACCAAGAGACG. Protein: CASSPGYQET. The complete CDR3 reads CASSPGYQETQYF.

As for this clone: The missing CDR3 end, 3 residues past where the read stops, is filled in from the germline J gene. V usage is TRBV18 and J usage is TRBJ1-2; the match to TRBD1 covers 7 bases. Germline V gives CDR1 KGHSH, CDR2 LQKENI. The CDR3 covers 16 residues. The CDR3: CASSPTGVRQDGGYTF. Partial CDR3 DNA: TGTGCCAGCTCACCTACAGGGGTACGTCAAGACGGCGGC.

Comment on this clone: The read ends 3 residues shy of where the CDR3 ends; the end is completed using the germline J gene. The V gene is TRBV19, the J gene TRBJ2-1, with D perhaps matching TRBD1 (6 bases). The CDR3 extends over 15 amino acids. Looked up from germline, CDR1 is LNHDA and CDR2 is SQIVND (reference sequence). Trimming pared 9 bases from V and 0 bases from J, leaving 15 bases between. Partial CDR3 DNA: TGTGCCAGCCAGGGACACCGAGACTCCTACAATGAG. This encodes CASQGHRDSYNE. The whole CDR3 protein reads CASQGHRDSYNEQFF.

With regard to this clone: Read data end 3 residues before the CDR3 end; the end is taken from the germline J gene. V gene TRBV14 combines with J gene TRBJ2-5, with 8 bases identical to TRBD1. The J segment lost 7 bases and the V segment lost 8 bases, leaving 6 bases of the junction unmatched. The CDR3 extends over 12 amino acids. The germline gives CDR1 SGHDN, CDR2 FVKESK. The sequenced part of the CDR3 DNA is TGTGCCAGCGGACAGGGTTCTGGGACC. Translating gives CASGQGSGT. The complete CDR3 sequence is CASGQGSGTQYF.

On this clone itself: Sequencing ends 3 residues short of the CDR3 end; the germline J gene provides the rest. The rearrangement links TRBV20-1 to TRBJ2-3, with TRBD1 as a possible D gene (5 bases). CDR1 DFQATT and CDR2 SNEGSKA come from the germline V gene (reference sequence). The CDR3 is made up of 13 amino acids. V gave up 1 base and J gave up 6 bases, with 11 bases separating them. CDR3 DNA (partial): TGCAGTGCTAGAGCCAGGGCTGGGGATACG. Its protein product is CSARARAGDT. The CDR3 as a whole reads CSARARAGDTQYF.

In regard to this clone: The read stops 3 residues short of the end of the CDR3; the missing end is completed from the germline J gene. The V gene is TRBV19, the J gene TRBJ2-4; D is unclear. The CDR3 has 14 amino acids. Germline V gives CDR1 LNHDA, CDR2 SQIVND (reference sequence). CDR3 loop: CASSGLYSNQPQYF. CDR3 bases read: TGTGCCAGTAGTGGATTGTATAGCAATCAGCCT.

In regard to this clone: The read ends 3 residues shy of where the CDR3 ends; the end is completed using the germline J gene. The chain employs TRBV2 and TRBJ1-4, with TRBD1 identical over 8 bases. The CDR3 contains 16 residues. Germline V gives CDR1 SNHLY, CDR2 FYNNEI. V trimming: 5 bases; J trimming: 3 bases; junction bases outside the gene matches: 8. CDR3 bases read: TGTGCCAGCAGTTTAGAACAGGGGGAAGCTAATGAAAAA. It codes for CASSLEQGEANEK. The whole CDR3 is CASSLEQGEANEKLFF.

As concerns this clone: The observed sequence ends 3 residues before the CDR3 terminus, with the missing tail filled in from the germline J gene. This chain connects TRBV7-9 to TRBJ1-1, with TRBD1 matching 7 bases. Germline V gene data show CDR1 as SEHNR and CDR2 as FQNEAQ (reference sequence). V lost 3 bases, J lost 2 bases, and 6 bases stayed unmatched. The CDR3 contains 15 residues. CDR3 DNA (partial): TGTGCCAGCAGCTTCTCGGACAGGAGAAACACTGAA. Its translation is CASSFSDRRNTE. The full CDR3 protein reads CASSFSDRRNTEAFF.

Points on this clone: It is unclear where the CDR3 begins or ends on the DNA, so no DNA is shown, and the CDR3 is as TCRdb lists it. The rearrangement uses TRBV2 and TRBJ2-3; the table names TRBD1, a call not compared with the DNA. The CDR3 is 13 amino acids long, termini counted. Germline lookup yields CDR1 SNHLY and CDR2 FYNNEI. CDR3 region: CASILGLTDTQYF.

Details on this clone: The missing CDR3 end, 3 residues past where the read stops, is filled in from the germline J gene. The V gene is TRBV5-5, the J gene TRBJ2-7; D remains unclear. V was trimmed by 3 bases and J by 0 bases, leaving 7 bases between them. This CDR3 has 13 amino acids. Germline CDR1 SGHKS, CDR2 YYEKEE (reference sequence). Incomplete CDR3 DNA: TGTGCCAGCAGCTCAGGCCGCTCCTACGAG. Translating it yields CASSSGRSYE. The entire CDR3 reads CASSSGRSYEQYF.

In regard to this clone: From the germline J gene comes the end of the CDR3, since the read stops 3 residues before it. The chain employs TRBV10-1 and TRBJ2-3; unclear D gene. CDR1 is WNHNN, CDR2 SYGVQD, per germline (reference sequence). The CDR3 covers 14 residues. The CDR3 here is CASSESNRQETQYF. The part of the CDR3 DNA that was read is TGCGCCAGCAGTGAGTCTAACAGACAAGAGACG.

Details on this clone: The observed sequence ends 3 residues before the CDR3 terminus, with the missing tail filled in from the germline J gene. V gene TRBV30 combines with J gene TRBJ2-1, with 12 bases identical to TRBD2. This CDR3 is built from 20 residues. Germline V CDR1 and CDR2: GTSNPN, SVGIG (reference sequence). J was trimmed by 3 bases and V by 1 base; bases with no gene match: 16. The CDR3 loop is CAWSGLGTSGSSHSYNEQFF. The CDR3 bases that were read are TGTGCCTGGAGTGGCCTGGGGACTAGCGGGTCATCCCACAGCTACAATGAG.

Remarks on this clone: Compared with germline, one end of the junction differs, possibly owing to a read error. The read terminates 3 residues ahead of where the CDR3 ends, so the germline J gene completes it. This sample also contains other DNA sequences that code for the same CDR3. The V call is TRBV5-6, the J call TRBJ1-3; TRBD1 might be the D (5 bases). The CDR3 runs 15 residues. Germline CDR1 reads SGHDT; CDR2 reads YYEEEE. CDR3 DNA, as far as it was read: TGTGCCAGCAGCGTAACAGGATCCGGAGGAAACACA. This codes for CASSVTGSGGNT. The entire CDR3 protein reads CASSVTGSGGNTIYF.

Partial CDR3 DNA: TGTGCCAGCAGTGACTCGCCAGGGGTGGCCACTGAA. Amino acid sequence: CASSDSPGVATE. The CDR3 as a whole reads CASSDSPGVATEAFF. V gene TRBV6-4 combines with J gene TRBJ1-1, with D perhaps TRBD1 (6 bases). Coverage ceases 3 residues before the CDR3 finishes, and the germline J gene fills in the end. CDR3 length: 15 residues. V lost 0 bases, J lost 4 bases, and 12 bases lay in between. CDR1 MRHNA and CDR2 SNTAGT come from the germline V gene.

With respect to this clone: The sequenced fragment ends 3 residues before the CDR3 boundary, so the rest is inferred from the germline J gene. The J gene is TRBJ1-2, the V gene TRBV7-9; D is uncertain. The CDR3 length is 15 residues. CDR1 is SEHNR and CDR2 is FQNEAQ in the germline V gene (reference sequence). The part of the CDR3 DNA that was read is TGTGCCAGCAGCCAACTTCAAACAGAAGACAATGAC. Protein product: CASSQLQTEDND. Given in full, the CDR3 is CASSQLQTEDNDYTF. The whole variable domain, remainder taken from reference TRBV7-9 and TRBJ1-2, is DTGVSQNPRHKITKRGQNVTFRCDPISEHNRLYWYRQTLGQGPEFLTYFQNEAQLEKSRLLSDRFSAERPKGSFSTLEIQRTEQGDSAMYLCASSQLQTEDNDYTFGSGTRLTVV.

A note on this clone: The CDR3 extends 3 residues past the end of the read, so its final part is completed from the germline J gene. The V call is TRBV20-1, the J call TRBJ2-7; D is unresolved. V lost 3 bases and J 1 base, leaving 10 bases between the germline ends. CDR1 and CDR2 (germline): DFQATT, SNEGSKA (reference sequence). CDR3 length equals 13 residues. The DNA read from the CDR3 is TGCAGTGCTAGCAGTCCCCAATCCTACGAG. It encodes CSASSPQSYE. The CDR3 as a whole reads CSASSPQSYEQYF.

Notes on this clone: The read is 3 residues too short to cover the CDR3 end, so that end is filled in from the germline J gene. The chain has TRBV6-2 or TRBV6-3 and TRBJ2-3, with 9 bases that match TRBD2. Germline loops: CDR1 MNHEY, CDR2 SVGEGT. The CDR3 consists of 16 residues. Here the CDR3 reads CASRQAGGPLVKTQYF. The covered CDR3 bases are TGTGCCAGCAGGCAGGCGGGAGGGCCTTTGGTAAAGACG.

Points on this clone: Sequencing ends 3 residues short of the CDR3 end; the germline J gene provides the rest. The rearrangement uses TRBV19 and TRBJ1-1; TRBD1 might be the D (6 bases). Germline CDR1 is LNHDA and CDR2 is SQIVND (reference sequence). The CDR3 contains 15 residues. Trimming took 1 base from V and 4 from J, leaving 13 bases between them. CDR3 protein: CASSIGGQGITEAFF. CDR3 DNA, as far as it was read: TGTGCCAGTAGTATAGGCGGGCAGGGGATCACTGAA.